Following are 20 T cell receptor beta chains from one sample sequenced in a study of blood T cell repertoires in COVID-19. This table comes from immunoSEQ multiplex PCR, and its TCRdb copy is limited to in-frame clones, with some not included. Altogether a few hundred thousand clones are present, roughly 89% being singletons, with the ten largest covering approximately 6%. Sequenced input: peripheral blood. These receptors were taken from a man in his 60s who had recovered from COVID-19.

The CDR3 bases are TGTGCCTGGGGAATCGGGACTAGCGGGAGAGATGAGCAGTTCTTC. Protein sequence: CAWGIGTSGRDEQFF. This rearrangement joins TRBV30 to TRBJ2-1; 14 positions match TRBD2. This CDR3 is 15 amino acids long. The junction had 8 bases not matched to a gene; V was cut back by 5 bases and J by 8 bases. The germline V gene has CDR1 GTSNPN and CDR2 SVGIG (reference sequence). Supplemented by reference TRBV30 and TRBJ2-1, the full variable domain reads SQTIHQWPATLVQPVGSPLSLECTVEGTSNPNLYWYRQAAGRGLQLLFYSVGIGQISSEVPQNLSASRPQDRQFILSSKKLLLSDSGFYLCAWGIGTSGRDEQFFGPGTRLTVL.

The rearrangement uses TRBV5-6 and TRBJ1-2, with 7 bases lining up with TRBD1. CDR3 length: 15 amino acids. V dropped 0 bases and J dropped 3; count of bases not matched to a gene: 5. Germline V CDR1 and CDR2: SGHDT, YYEEEE. Written as DNA, the CDR3 is TGTGCCAGCAGCTTGGAGGGGACAGACGACTATGGCTACACCTTC. Amino acid sequence: CASSLEGTDDYGYTF.

This chain uses TRBV7-3 with TRBJ1-1; TRBD1 matches 9 bases. CDR1 SGHTA and CDR2 FQGTGA come from the germline V gene. CDR3 length: 14 amino acids. With 5 bases clipped from V and 5 bases from J, the junction kept 6 bases outside the gene matches. This CDR3 is CASSPTGGRTEAFF. The CDR3 nucleotides are TGTGCCAGCAGCCCGACAGGGGGTCGGACTGAAGCTTTCTTT.

This clone was seen a handful of times. The J gene is TRBJ2-5, the V gene TRBV6-5; no clear D. V lost 7 bases and J lost 2, with 11 bases in between. The CDR3 is 13 amino acids. Germline lookup yields CDR1 MNHEY and CDR2 SVGAGI. In nucleotides, the CDR3 is TGTGCCAGCACCCTACCGGGTCAAGAGACCCAGTACTTC. Its protein is CASTLPGQETQYF.

There are a few counts of this clone. In nucleotides, the CDR3 is TGCGCCAGCAGCTTGGGACTTGTGGAGGGCCTCTACGAGCAGTACTTC. It specifies CASSLGLVEGLYEQYF. The chain has TRBV5-1 and TRBJ2-7; a weak D match, TRBD2 (6 bases). Germline-derived CDR1 and CDR2 are SGHRS and YFSETQ. The V gene lost 0 bases and the J gene lost 3 bases, with 16 bases spanning the gap. The CDR3 has 16 residues.

This chain connects TRBV30 to TRBJ2-3, with TRBD2 identical over 8 bases. The junction had 10 bases not matched to a gene; V was cut back by 0 bases and J by 2 bases. The germline gives CDR1 GTSNPN, CDR2 SVGIG (reference sequence). The CDR3 totals 17 residues. The DNA for the CDR3 is TGTGCCTGGAGTGTAGCCCCGGGCGGGAGGCACACAGATACGCAGTATTTT. Its translation: CAWSVAPGGRHTDTQYF.

This chain joins TRBV6-6 and TRBJ2-1; a weak D match, TRBD2 (6 bases). This CDR3 is 15 amino acids long. Germline values: CDR1 MNHNY, CDR2 SVGAGI (reference sequence). V shed 3 bases and J shed 9 bases, with 18 bases lying between them. The CDR3 DNA follows: TGTGCCAGCAGTTATCTCCGGGAGTCCGGGGGTGAGCAGTTCTTC. This translates into CASSYLRESGGEQFF.

The chain joins TRBV28 to TRBJ1-6; TRBD1 might be the D (6 bases). Per germline, CDR1 MDHEN and CDR2 SYDVKM. V lost 6 bases, J lost 4 bases, and 13 bases lay in between. The CDR3 is made up of 15 amino acids. Here the CDR3 reads CASRQGTAYNSPLHF. The CDR3 DNA sequence: TGTGCCAGCAGGCAGGGGACCGCTTATAATTCACCCCTCCACTTT.

This clone was recorded once. The rearrangement joins TRBV13 to TRBJ2-1; TRBD1 is a possible D gene (5 bases). Trimming cost V 0 bases and J 8 bases, with 11 bases left between them. Germline CDR1 is PRHDT and CDR2 is FYEKMQ (reference sequence). The CDR3 extends over 14 amino acids. CDR3 nucleotides: TGTGCCAGCAGCTTAGGCATCAGGGCTCATGAGCAGTTCTTC. It yields the protein CASSLGIRAHEQFF.

This clone was picked up a small number of times. The chain joins TRBV28 to TRBJ1-1, with 7 bases identical to TRBD1. Per germline, CDR1 MDHEN and CDR2 SYDVKM. V gave up 4 bases and J gave up 4 bases; unmatched junction bases: 9. The CDR3 sequence is 15 residues long. The CDR3 DNA reads as TGTGCCAGCAGTTCGGCGACAGGGCCCTTCACTGAAGCTTTCTTT. Translating gives CASSSATGPFTEAFF.

This clone was counted many times. The chain is built from TRBV12-3 or TRBV12-4 and TRBJ2-3; D is unclear. V dropped 3 bases and J dropped 5 bases, with 6 bases sitting between them. The CDR3 contains 12 residues. The CDR3 DNA reads TGTGCCAGCAGTTTTTTCGGAGATACGCAGTATTTT. This translates into CASSFFGDTQYF.

The chain combines TRBV19 with TRBJ2-7, with a possible D match to TRBD1 (6 bases). Trimming stripped 10 bases from V and 2 bases from J, with 18 bases between. CDR3 length equals 14 residues. The germline V gene has CDR1 LNHDA and CDR2 SQIVND (reference sequence). CDR3 DNA sequence: TGTGCCACCTCCCTGCGAGGGGGTACCTACGAGCAGTACTTC. Amino acids: CATSLRGGTYEQYF.

The table lists this clone with a count of one. The V call is TRBV5-4, the J call TRBJ2-7; weak D call: TRBD1 (6 bases). Germline V lookup: CDR1 SGHNT, CDR2 YYREEE (reference sequence). This CDR3 is 14 amino acids long. Trimming removed 1 base from V and 3 bases from J, with 11 bases in between. CDR3 in DNA: TGTGCCAGCAGCTTGACCGACAGGAACTACGAGCAGTACTTC. Amino acid sequence: CASSLTDRNYEQYF.

The genes are TRBV28 and TRBJ1-5, with no clear D. Between the trimmed V and J ends, which lost 5 bases and 3 bases, there was a span of 17 bases. Germline values: CDR1 MDHEN, CDR2 SYDVKM. The CDR3 is 16 residues long. This chain's CDR3 is CASSPGILGYNQPQHF. The DNA of the CDR3 is TGTGCCAGCAGTCCCGGGATATTGGGCTACAATCAGCCCCAGCATTTT.

V is TRBV5-1 and J is TRBJ1-5; tentative D call: TRBD1 (5 bases). Germline assignment: CDR1 SGHRS and CDR2 YFSETQ. The length of the CDR3 is 15 residues. Trimming cost V 4 bases and J 0 bases, with 11 bases left between them. The CDR3 loop is CASSPGRVSNQPQHF. DNA for the CDR3: TGCGCCAGCAGCCCAGGGAGGGTTAGCAATCAGCCCCAGCATTTT.

This CDR3 is CASIGTGGSTEAFF. The CDR3 coding sequence is TGTGCCAGCATTGGGACAGGGGGATCCACTGAAGCTTTCTTT. This sequence joins TRBV2 and TRBJ1-1, with 11 bases fitting TRBD1. The ends lost 7 bases at V and 4 bases at J; junction bases unmatched: 5. The CDR3 consists of 14 residues. Germline-derived CDR1 and CDR2 are SNHLY and FYNNEI.

This chain uses TRBV11-2 with TRBJ2-6, with a tentative D call TRBD2 (7 bases). V gave up 3 bases and J gave up 0 bases, with 12 bases separating them. The length of the CDR3 is 17 residues. Germline CDR1 SGHAT, CDR2 FQNNGV. CDR3: CASSLGRGYSGANVLTF. CDR3 DNA: TGTGCCAGCAGCTTGGGGAGGGGGTACTCTGGGGCCAACGTCCTGACTTTC.

J is TRBJ2-2 and V is TRBV7-3, with D perhaps matching TRBD2 (6 bases). The CDR3 has 13 amino acids. V was clipped by 2 bases and J by 6 bases, with 7 bases between them. Germline V gene sequence: CDR1 SGHTA, CDR2 FQGTGA. The CDR3 reads CASSLQRAGELFF. As DNA, the CDR3 is TGTGCCAGCAGCTTACAGCGGGCCGGGGAGCTGTTTTTT.

This sequence joins TRBV7-8 and TRBJ1-1; TRBD1 matches 7 bases. V trimming: 1 base; J trimming: 4 bases; junction bases outside the gene matches: 3. Germline V lookup: CDR1 SGHVS, CDR2 FQNEAQ. This CDR3 has 14 residues. In DNA, the CDR3 is TGTGCCAGCAGCTTAGGAGGGGGCGGCACTGAAGCTTTCTTT. Translating gives CASSLGGGGTEAFF.

The chain carries TRBV18 and TRBJ1-5; 7 nucleotides agree with TRBD1. The V and J ends lost 6 bases and 4 bases, in that order; junction bases with no gene match: 6. The CDR3 contains 14 residues. Germline V gene data show CDR1 as KGHSH and CDR2 as LQKENI. This chain's CDR3 is CASSPTTGNQPQHF. CDR3 nucleotides: TGTGCCAGCTCGCCGACGACAGGGAATCAGCCCCAGCATTTT.